These 32 T cell receptor beta chains were sequenced from one sample in a study of beta chain features in type 1 diabetes. As every portion of the isolated RNA was reverse transcribed, the sequencing read expressed TCRB transcripts. TCRdb's copy holds only in-frame clones and misses some; the assay was immunoSEQ multiplex PCR. The table records about 930,000 clones, roughly 17% of them present only once. Material: naive CD4+ T cells from blood. Source of these receptors: a woman aged 18-35 years in good health.

V usage is TRBV6-6 and J usage is TRBJ1-4; 7 nucleotides agree with TRBD1. The CDR3 is 14 amino acids. CDR1 MNHNY and CDR2 SVGAGI come from the germline V gene (reference sequence). V was pared by 6 bases and J by 5 bases, with 6 bases of the junction left unmatched. This CDR3 is CASRRDSPNEKLFF. The CDR3, as DNA: TGTGCCAGCAGAAGGGACAGTCCCAATGAAAAACTGTTTTTT.

This clone has a handful of counts. The V and J genes are TRBV7-2 and TRBJ2-5; unclear D gene. The CDR3 consists of 12 residues. Germline CDR1 SGHTA, CDR2 FQGNSA. V was clipped by 5 bases and J by 4 bases, with 8 bases between them. This CDR3 is CASSDNTETQYF. CDR3 nucleotide sequence: TGTGCCAGCAGCGATAACACAGAGACCCAGTACTTC. The whole variable domain, filled in from reference TRBV7-2 and TRBJ2-5, reads GAGVSQSPSNKVTEKGKDVELRCDPISGHTALYWYRQSLGQGLEFLIYFQGNSAPDKSGLPSDRFSAERTGGSVSTLTIQRTQQEDSAVYLCASSDNTETQYFGPGTRLLVL.

This clone was recorded a few times. This sample also contains other DNA sequences that code for the same CDR3. The chain combines TRBV7-2 with TRBJ2-5; 10 bases align to TRBD2. Unmatched junction bases numbered 0, after V lost 1 base and J lost 4 bases. This CDR3 has 14 residues. CDR1 and CDR2 (germline): SGHTA, FQGNSA. The CDR3 is CASSLGLAGETQYF. The CDR3 region has the DNA TGTGCCAGCAGCTTAGGACTAGCGGGAGAGACCCAGTACTTC.

This clone turned up a few times. The rearrangement joins TRBV5-1 to TRBJ2-1; TRBD2 aligns across 8 bases. Germline V gene lookup returns CDR1 SGHRS and CDR2 YFSETQ. V lost 0 bases to trimming and J lost 6 bases; unmatched junction nucleotides: 14. This CDR3 is built from 18 residues. CDR3 residues: CASSLALTSGATSNEQFF. The DNA for the CDR3 is TGCGCCAGCAGCTTGGCGCTTACTAGCGGAGCAACTTCCAATGAGCAGTTCTTC.

This clone was seen only once. The CDR3 DNA reads TGTGCCACTAGGGTGGGGGTGCGGACCGGGGAGCTGTTTTTT. Its protein product is CATRVGVRTGELFF. The V and J genes are TRBV19 and TRBJ2-2, with D perhaps being TRBD1 or TRBD2 (5 bases each). Trimming stripped 10 bases from V and 5 bases from J, with 17 bases between. This CDR3 region has 14 residues. Germline V lookup: CDR1 LNHDA, CDR2 SQIVND (reference sequence).

The J gene is TRBJ1-1, the V gene TRBV7-3; maybe TRBD1 (5 bases). Germline V gene lookup returns CDR1 SGHTA and CDR2 FQGTGA. Trimming stripped 2 bases from V and 3 bases from J, with 10 bases between. The CDR3 has 14 amino acids. The CDR3 here is CASSLWAGYTEAFF. The CDR3 DNA follows: TGTGCCAGCAGCTTATGGGCAGGGTACACTGAAGCTTTCTTT. The full variable domain, completed using reference TRBV7-3 and TRBJ1-1, is GAGVSQTPSNKVTEKGKYVELRCDPISGHTALYWYRQSLGQGPEFLIYFQGTGAADDSGLPNDRFFAVRPEGSVSTLKIQRTERGDSAVYLCASSLWAGYTEAFFGQGTRLTVV.

The V and J genes are TRBV18 and TRBJ2-5, with unresolved D. Germline V CDR1 and CDR2: KGHSH, LQKENI. CDR3 length: 14 amino acids. The germline V and J ends were trimmed by 2 bases and 4 bases, with 11 bases remaining between them. The CDR3 region has the DNA TGTGCCAGCTCACCAAGGCAGATCCTAGAGACCCAGTACTTC. It translates to CASSPRQILETQYF.

In its sample, this clone was seen a few times. The chain is built from TRBV4-2 and TRBJ2-3; D may match TRBD1 or TRBD2 (5 bases each). CDR1 LGHNA and CDR2 YNFKEQ come from the germline V gene. The length of the CDR3 is 14 residues. Trimming stripped 0 bases from V and 9 bases from J, with 13 bases between. The CDR3 reads CASSQEWSEGTQYF. CDR3 nucleotide sequence: TGTGCCAGCAGCCAAGAATGGTCTGAGGGGACGCAGTATTTT.

This clone was detected only a few times. The chain carries TRBV20-1 and TRBJ2-5, with D uncertain. The J call may be incorrect, as the DNA end agrees better with TRBJ2-7. The germline CDR1 and CDR2 sequences are DFQATT and SNEGSKA (reference sequence). There are 11 residues in the CDR3. The CDR3 loop is CSARDLGEQYF. As DNA, the CDR3 is TGCAGTGCTAGAGATCTCGGCGAGCAGTACTTC.

The genes are TRBV28 and TRBJ1-5; 9 bases line up with TRBD1. The CDR3 runs to 18 residues. With V trimmed by 6 bases and J by 6 bases, 18 bases remained unmatched. The germline V gene encodes CDR1 MDHEN and CDR2 SYDVKM. The CDR3 region has the DNA TGTGCCAGCAGCCCCCGTGATTACAGGGGGCGTAGGTCTCAGCCCCAGCATTTT. Protein product: CASSPRDYRGRRSQPQHF.

This clone was detected only a few times. The chain links TRBV19 to TRBJ2-7; D is perhaps TRBD1 or TRBD2 (6 bases each). Germline CDR1 is LNHDA and CDR2 is SQIVND (reference sequence). V was clipped by 2 bases and J by 2 bases, with 10 bases between them. CDR3 size: 14 residues. The CDR3 region has the DNA TGTGCCAGTAGTATACAGGGGAGGACCTACGAGCAGTACTTC. Residues: CASSIQGRTYEQYF.

This clone was observed a few times. J is TRBJ2-4 and V is TRBV5-1; 9 positions match TRBD1. Germline V CDR1 and CDR2: SGHRS, YFSETQ. The CDR3 loop spans 14 amino acids. Germline trimming cut 6 bases from V and 9 bases from J; bases unmatched to any gene: 10. The CDR3 region is CASTTGTGLGIQYF. In DNA, the CDR3 is TGCGCCAGCACGACCGGGACAGGGCTAGGCATTCAGTACTTC.

A single count supports this clone. CDR3 sequence reads: CAWTRPRDTNYGYTF. For the CDR3, the DNA is TGTGCCTGGACCCGGCCGCGCGATACAAACTATGGCTACACCTTC. The chain recombines TRBV30 with TRBJ1-2; D unclear. The length of the CDR3 is 15 residues. Trimming cost V 4 bases and J 2 bases, with 17 bases left between them. Germline V lookup: CDR1 GTSNPN, CDR2 SVGIG (reference sequence).

The chain employs TRBV19 and TRBJ2-7, with D perhaps TRBD1 (5 bases). Deletions cut 5 bases from V and 1 base from J, with 12 bases between. The CDR3 totals 14 residues. CDR1 is LNHDA, CDR2 SQIVND, per germline (reference sequence). CDR3 nucleotides: TGTGCCAGTAGTGATTTAGGGGAATCCTACGAGCAGTACTTC. Its protein product is CASSDLGESYEQYF. The full variable domain, its missing parts supplied by reference TRBV19 and TRBJ2-7, is DGGITQSPKYLFRKEGQNVTLSCEQNLNHDAMYWYRQDPGQGLRLIYYSQIVNDFQKGDIAEGYSVSREKKESFPLTVTSAQKNPTAFYLCASSDLGESYEQYFGPGTRLTVT.

Concerning this clone: The same CDR3 can be traced to other DNA sequences in this sample. The V gene is TRBV18, the J gene TRBJ1-5; 9 bases map to TRBD1. Germline V gives CDR1 KGHSH, CDR2 LQKENI. This CDR3 comprises 14 residues. Trimming cost V 3 bases and J 4 bases; bases outside gene matches: 1. In DNA form, the CDR3 reads TGTGCCAGCTCACCGGGACAGGGTAATCAGCCCCAGCATTTT. Its translation: CASSPGQGNQPQHF. The variable domain in full, with the rest retrieved from reference TRBV18 and TRBJ1-5, is NAGVMQNPRHLVRRRGQEARLRCSPMKGHSHVYWYRQLPEEGLKFMVYLQKENIIDESGMPKERFSAEFPKEGPSILRIQQVVRGDSAAYFCASSPGQGNQPQHFGDGTRLSIL.

The chain has TRBV28 and TRBJ1-1; 7 bases match TRBD1. Germline V lookup: CDR1 MDHEN, CDR2 SYDVKM. The CDR3 runs to 15 residues. V lost 4 bases, J lost 3 bases, and 8 bases stayed unmatched. CDR3 in DNA: TGTGCCAGCAGTTCGGCGACAGGGAGGGACACTGAAGCTTTCTTT. It codes for CASSSATGRDTEAFF. The complete variable domain, with remaining parts taken from reference TRBV28 and TRBJ1-1, reads DVKVTQSSRYLVKRTGEKVFLECVQDMDHENMFWYRQDPGLGLRLIYFSYDVKMKEKGDIPEGYSVSREKKERFSLILESASTNQTSMYLCASSSATGRDTEAFFGQGTRLTVV.

In DNA, the CDR3 is TGTGCCAGCAGCACACAGGGGCATGGGGATGGGGCCAACGTCCTGACTTTC. Its protein product is CASSTQGHGDGANVLTF. The chain employs TRBV7-2 and TRBJ2-6, with TRBD1 matching over 7 bases. With V trimmed by 5 bases and J by 3 bases, 10 bases remained unmatched. This CDR3 is built from 17 residues. Germline V gene sequence: CDR1 SGHTA, CDR2 FQGNSA.

The J gene is TRBJ1-1, the V gene TRBV14; D is uncertain. There are 17 residues in the CDR3. Germline CDR1 and CDR2: SGHDN and FVKESK. Trimming left V 0 bases short and J 0 bases short, with 14 bases between. The chain's CDR3 is CASSQESRVDLNTEAFF. DNA for the CDR3: TGTGCCAGCAGCCAAGAGTCCCGGGTGGATTTGAACACTGAAGCTTTCTTT.

The chain combines TRBV27 with TRBJ2-5; D remains unclear. Germline assignment: CDR1 MNHEY and CDR2 SMNVEV (reference sequence). Trimming took 0 bases from V and 0 from J, leaving 5 bases between them. The CDR3 contains 14 residues. The CDR3 protein is CASSLSSYQETQYF. The CDR3 DNA is TGTGCCAGCAGTTTATCGTCCTACCAAGAGACCCAGTACTTC.

This clone was detected only a few times. CDR3 residues: CASRAGADTQYF. For the CDR3, the DNA is TGTGCCAGCAGAGCAGGGGCAGATACGCAGTATTTT. The chain uses TRBV2 and TRBJ2-3, with D tentatively TRBD1 (6 bases). V was clipped by 6 bases and J by 4 bases, with 8 bases between them. CDR3 length: 12 amino acids. CDR1 is SNHLY, CDR2 FYNNEI, per germline.

This clone was counted a few times. This sequence joins TRBV6-5 and TRBJ1-1, with unresolved D. The CDR3 length is 15 residues. The germline V and J ends were trimmed by 0 bases and 4 bases, with 12 bases remaining between them. The germline gives CDR1 MNHEY, CDR2 SVGAGI. The CDR3 sequence is CASSYSGGYGTEAFF. CDR3 in DNA: TGTGCCAGCAGTTACTCAGGCGGGTACGGCACTGAAGCTTTCTTT.

The rearrangement links TRBV13 to TRBJ1-2; no reliable D call. The CDR3 has 17 amino acids. Germline-derived CDR1 and CDR2 are PRHDT and FYEKMQ (reference sequence). Trimming shortened V by 4 bases and J by 2 bases, and 20 bases separated the two germline ends. The CDR3 loop is CASSSTNLGQYNYGYTF. CDR3 in DNA: TGTGCCAGCAGCTCAACTAACCTAGGGCAGTACAACTATGGCTACACCTTC.

This clone has more than one count but fewer than ten. The V call is TRBV18, the J call TRBJ2-3; 10 bases map to TRBD2. This CDR3 is 16 amino acids long. V was pared by 0 bases and J by 8 bases, with 8 bases of the junction left unmatched. Germline loops: CDR1 KGHSH, CDR2 LQKENI. CDR3: CASSPPRAGGPGTQYF. CDR3 nucleotides: TGTGCCAGCTCACCACCGAGAGCGGGAGGGCCTGGTACGCAGTATTTT.

This clone was seen a few times. CDR3 residues: CASSYSRTQGLETQYF. CDR3 coding DNA: TGTGCCAGCAGTTACAGTCGAACACAGGGACTAGAGACCCAGTACTTC. The rearrangement links TRBV6-5 to TRBJ2-5, with D possibly being TRBD1 or TRBD2 (6 bases each). This CDR3 is built from 16 residues. The germline CDR1 and CDR2 sequences are MNHEY and SVGAGI. The ends were cut back, 2 bases at V and 4 bases at J, with 17 bases in the middle.

This chain links TRBV6-6 with TRBJ1-3; D remains unclear. The germline V gene has CDR1 MNHNY and CDR2 SVGAGI (reference sequence). Trimming pared 4 bases from V and 0 bases from J, leaving 10 bases between. The CDR3 loop spans 15 amino acids. The CDR3 spells CASSSTTVSGNTIYF. In DNA, the CDR3 is TGTGCCAGCAGTTCCACGACCGTCTCTGGAAACACCATATATTTT.

This clone has just a few counts. This chain uses TRBV5-1 with TRBJ1-1; D is possibly TRBD1 (6 bases). V was shortened by 0 bases and J by 2 bases, with 14 bases between the two germline ends. Germline V lookup: CDR1 SGHRS, CDR2 YFSETQ. The CDR3 runs to 16 residues. CDR3 loop: CASSLGQADGNTEAFF. CDR3 in DNA: TGCGCCAGCAGCTTGGGACAGGCGGACGGTAACACTGAAGCTTTCTTT.

Comments on this clone: This CDR3 is also generated by other DNA sequences in the sample. This sequence joins TRBV4-3 and TRBJ2-1; 7 nucleotides agree with TRBD2. Germline trimming cut 0 bases from V and 12 bases from J; bases unmatched to any gene: 5. CDR1 is LGHNA and CDR2 is YSLEER in the germline V gene. This CDR3 has 13 residues. In DNA form, the CDR3 reads TGCGCCAGCAGCCAAGAGGGCGGGAGACGGCAGTTCTTC. Translated: CASSQEGGRRQFF.

This clone was seen more than once but under ten times. The rearrangement joins TRBV28 to TRBJ2-2; 9 bases map to TRBD2. Trimming took 5 bases from V and 8 from J; bases not matched to a gene: 12. The CDR3 runs to 16 residues. The germline gives CDR1 MDHEN, CDR2 SYDVKM. The CDR3 loop is CASSLLSGSTRGELFF. The CDR3 DNA reads TGTGCCAGCAGTCTCCTTAGCGGGAGTACGCGTGGGGAGCTGTTTTTT.

The chain joins TRBV7-8 to TRBJ1-1, with D perhaps matching TRBD1 (5 bases). Trimming shortened V by 0 bases and J by 1 base, and 15 bases separated the two germline ends. The CDR3 extends over 17 amino acids. From germline, CDR1 is SGHVS and CDR2 FQNEAQ. The CDR3 sequence is CASSLAYWGLGNTEAFF. The CDR3 nucleotides read TGTGCCAGCAGCTTAGCTTATTGGGGGTTGGGGAACACTGAAGCTTTCTTT.

The gene calls are TRBV11-3 and TRBJ2-4, with D maybe TRBD1 (5 bases). The CDR3 is 13 residues long. Germline CDR1 reads SGHNT; CDR2 reads YENEEA. Trimming took 5 bases from V and 10 from J, leaving 15 bases between them. CDR3 protein: CASSHGVGRIQYF. The CDR3, as DNA: TGTGCCAGCAGCCACGGTGTGGGGCGGATTCAGTACTTC.

This clone was counted between two and nine times. J is TRBJ2-1 and V is TRBV10-1, with unresolved D. This CDR3 is built from 15 residues. Looked up from germline, CDR1 is WNHNN and CDR2 is SYGVQD (reference sequence). With 3 bases removed from V and 0 bases from J, the gap between germline ends came to 9 bases. The CDR3 DNA sequence: TGCGCCAGCAGTGATTTTGGCAGCTCCTACAATGAGCAGTTCTTC. Translating gives CASSDFGSSYNEQFF.

This clone was detected only a few times. Within the sample, other DNA sequences also encode this same CDR3. J is TRBJ2-7 and V is TRBV5-6, with D maybe TRBD2 (6 bases). Trimming left V 1 base short and J 4 bases short, with 12 bases between. CDR1 is SGHDT and CDR2 is YYEEEE in the germline V gene. This CDR3 spans 14 amino acids. The CDR3 sequence is CASSLTGSSYEQYF. The CDR3 region has the DNA TGTGCCAGCAGCTTGACCGGGAGCTCTTACGAGCAGTACTTC.